This T cell receptor beta chain was retrieved from a study of cytomegalovirus exposure and HLA in healthy donors. Germline CDR1 is SGHTA and CDR2 is FQGNSA. J was trimmed by 5 bases and V by 1 base; bases with no gene match: 9. This CDR3 region has 16 residues. Study observations and caveats: It has been reported that TCR beta sequences accurately predicted the HLA-A and HLA-B alleles of most subjects. A highly shared variant cluster was judged a likely technical artifact. HLA alleles showed associations with 15,000 to 20,000 TCR beta sequences in a later analysis, at a 0.05 false discovery rate. Some TCR beta chains (approximately 180 of them) were listed as cytomegalovirus-associated.

The study ran its PCR with 60 Vbeta and 13 Jbeta primers. TCRdb's copy holds only in-frame clones and misses some; the assay was immunoSEQ multiplex PCR. The table has around 120,000 clones, around two thirds seen once. Concerning this clone: The target antigen is unknown.

Sequences were obtained from PBMCs. The TCR originated in a woman in her thirties or forties in good health and CMV-seropositive. The genes are TRBV7-2 and TRBJ2-5, with 8 bases aligning to TRBD2. CDR3 sequence (DNA): TGTGCCAGCAGCTTAGGGATAGCGGGATTCAGTGAGACCCAGTACTTC. Protein product: CASSLGIAGFSETQYF.